This section outlines one T cell receptor (beta chain) sequence together with its context. Antigen: not known. Compared with germline, one end of the junction differs, possibly owing to a read error. The data originate from a study of cytomegalovirus exposure and HLA in healthy donors. Study-wide points: In vitro confirmation showed a few CMV-associated chains to be CMV antigen specific. Rare TCR sequences dominated, though some public TCRs recurred in many donors. TCR clusters originating in the first cohort tended to co-occur in the approximately 130 validation repertoires, according to a later analysis.

Profiled with immunoSEQ multiplex PCR; TCRdb holds only in-frame clones, not every one. The data hold about 55,000 clones, with approximately 92% observed a single time. Germline CDR1 SSHAT, CDR2 FNYEAQ (reference sequence). This CDR3 contains 16 residues. A 120-subject validation cohort, separate from the approximately 610-subject first cohort, supplied the donors. The sequenced sample consisted of PBMCs. The sequence came from a man between 18 and 35 years old in good health and CMV-seronegative. This chain uses TRBV7-7 with TRBJ2-5; TRBD1 aligns across 12 bases. The chain's CDR3 is CASSTGTGGARETQYF. In DNA form, the CDR3 reads TGTGCTAGCAGCACCGGGACAGGGGGCGCGCGGGAGACCCAGTACTTC.